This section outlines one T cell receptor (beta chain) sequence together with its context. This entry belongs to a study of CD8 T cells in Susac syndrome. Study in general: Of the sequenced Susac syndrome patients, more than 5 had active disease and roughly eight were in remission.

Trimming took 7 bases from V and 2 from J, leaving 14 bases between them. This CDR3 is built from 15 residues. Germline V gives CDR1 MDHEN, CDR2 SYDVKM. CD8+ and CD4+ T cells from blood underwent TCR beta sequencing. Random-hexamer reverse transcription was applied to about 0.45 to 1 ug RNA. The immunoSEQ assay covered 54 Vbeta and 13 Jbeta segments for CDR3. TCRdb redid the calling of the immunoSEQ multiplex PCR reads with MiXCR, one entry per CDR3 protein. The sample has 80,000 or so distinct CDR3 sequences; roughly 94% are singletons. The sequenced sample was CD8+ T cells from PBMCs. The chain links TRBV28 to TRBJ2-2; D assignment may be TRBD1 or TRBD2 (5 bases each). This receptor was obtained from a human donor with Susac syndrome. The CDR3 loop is CASIGAGSNTGELFF. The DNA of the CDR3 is TGTGCCAGCATCGGGGCAGGGTCTAACACCGGGGAGCTGTTTTTT.